This T cell receptor beta chain emerged from a study of shared clonotypes between healthy human individuals. Germline values: CDR1 SGHNT, CDR2 YYREEE (reference sequence). The CDR3 length is 16 residues. V was clipped by 0 bases and J by 8 bases; unmatched bases: 12. Generated by immunoSEQ multiplex PCR, the TCRdb table keeps only in-frame clones and is missing some. The repertoire holds about 1 million clones, with 70% to 80% as singletons. The V call is TRBV5-4, the J call TRBJ1-2; 8 bases align to TRBD1. What was sequenced was memory CD4+ T cells sorted from blood. Subset of the sample: CD45RA-negative fraction. The sequence was obtained from a man aged 18 to 30 in good health. The CDR3 DNA reads as TGTGCCAGCAGCTTGGGAATGACAGGGGTCTATGGGGGCTACACCTTC. Amino acids: CASSLGMTGVYGGYTF.